The clone carrying this T cell receptor (beta chain) was seen a handful of times. The data belong to a study of identical twins. In TCRdb, the 5' RACE reads were re-called with MiXCR into one record per CDR3 protein. The sample has some 760,000 distinct CDR3 sequences; around a sixth are singletons. The junction had 11 bases not matched to a gene; V was cut back by 6 bases and J by 6 bases. The CDR3 runs 14 residues. The V gene's germline CDR1 is DFQATT and CDR2 SNEGSKA (reference sequence). The same sample was also studied in work on T cells expressing NK-cell markers. That publication notes: The study drew TCR beta repertoires from sorted CD3+CD56+NKG2C+, CD3+CD56+NKG2C- and CD3+CD56-NKG2C+ T cells. The sequencing cohort of eight donors included seven HCMV-seropositive individuals and one seronegative individual. Also leading the CD3+CD56-NKG2C+ fraction in several donors were these clonotypes.

Sequenced input: PBMCs. This clonotype was obtained from a woman between 18 and 30 years old in good health. The chain is built from TRBV20-1 and TRBJ2-7, with 10 bases aligning to TRBD1. CDR3 protein: CSADWDRGFREQYF. CDR3 DNA: TGCAGTGCCGATTGGGACAGGGGATTTCGCGAGCAGTACTTC.